The next 16 T cell receptor beta chains were all read from a single sample in a study of control samples from healthy donors and cancer patients. Using immunoSEQ multiplex PCR, the repertoire was profiled, and TCRdb retains in-frame clones only, with some absent. In the table there are tens of thousands of clones, about 88% of which are singletons. The sample consisted of PBMCs. The receptors shown here come from a man between 65 and 85 years old with lung cancer.

The count of this clone is one. The J gene is TRBJ2-4, the V gene TRBV4-2; D call uncertain. The CDR3 spans 19 residues. Germline CDR1 reads LGHNA; CDR2 reads YNFKEQ. Trimming shortened V by 0 bases and J by 2 bases, and 20 bases separated the two germline ends. CDR3 residues: CASSQDRPLLLGPKNIQYF. For the CDR3, the DNA is TGTGCCAGCAGCCAAGATCGACCCCTCCTTTTGGGTCCCAAAAACATTCAGTACTTC.

The chain recombines TRBV3-1 (or the pseudogene TRBV3-2) with TRBJ2-7; a possible D gene is TRBD2 (6 bases). The V and J ends lost 3 bases and 0 bases respectively, with 9 bases between them. Germline-derived CDR1 and CDR2 are LGHDT and YNNKEL (reference sequence). This CDR3 has 14 residues. CDR3 loop: CASSQTRSSYEQYF. CDR3 nucleotides: TGTGCCAGCAGCCAGACTAGGAGCTCCTACGAGCAGTACTTC.

This chain uses TRBV9 with TRBJ2-1, with a weak D call TRBD2 (6 bases). V dropped 4 bases and J dropped 4 bases, with 15 bases sitting between them. The CDR3 spans 15 residues. The germline V gene encodes CDR1 SGDLS and CDR2 YYNGEE. This CDR3 reads CASSQSAGKYNEQFF. As DNA, the CDR3 is TGTGCCAGCAGCCAAAGCGCGGGGAAGTACAATGAGCAGTTCTTC.

The genes are TRBV10-1 and TRBJ2-3, with D possibly being TRBD1 (6 bases). Germline CDR1 reads WNHNN; CDR2 reads SYGVQD (reference sequence). The V and J ends lost 2 bases and 0 bases respectively, with 9 bases between them. CDR3 length: 15 residues. For the CDR3, the DNA is TGCGCCAGCAGTGAGGGGGACACTAGCACAGATACGCAGTATTTT. This translates into CASSEGDTSTDTQYF.

The chain carries TRBV7-9 and TRBJ1-4, with TRBD1 matching 7 bases. With V trimmed by 5 bases and J by 5 bases, 5 bases remained unmatched. The CDR3 contains 14 residues. Germline values: CDR1 SEHNR, CDR2 FQNEAQ (reference sequence). CDR3 coding DNA: TGTGCCAGCAGCCTTGGGACAGCGAATGAAAAACTGTTTTTT. Its protein product is CASSLGTANEKLFF.

The V and J genes are TRBV6-5 and TRBJ2-6; weak D call: TRBD1 (6 bases). Germline values: CDR1 MNHEY, CDR2 SVGAGI. Trimming took off 5 bases at V and 1 base at J, with 9 bases between the two ends. The CDR3 is 15 amino acids. The CDR3 region has the DNA TGTGCCAGCAGTCGAGGGGGTTCTGGGGCCAACGTCCTGACTTTC. Its translation: CASSRGGSGANVLTF.

J is TRBJ1-4 and V is TRBV27; possibly TRBD1 for D (6 bases). V lost 6 bases to trimming and J lost 7 bases, with 18 bases between them. The CDR3 length is 15 residues. The germline V gene has CDR1 MNHEY and CDR2 SMNVEV (reference sequence). CDR3 residues: CASRMAGARGEKLFF. The CDR3 DNA reads TGTGCCAGCAGAATGGCCGGGGCCAGGGGTGAAAAACTGTTTTTT.

V is TRBV5-1 and J is TRBJ2-1, with D maybe TRBD1 (5 bases). V lost 4 bases and J 0 bases, leaving 14 bases between the germline ends. CDR1 SGHRS and CDR2 YFSETQ come from the germline V gene. The CDR3 spans 16 residues. CDR3 nucleotides: TGCGCCAGCAGCGATCAGGGCCCCCGCTCCTACAATGAGCAGTTCTTC. Amino acids: CASSDQGPRSYNEQFF. The whole variable domain, filled in from reference TRBV5-1 and TRBJ2-1, reads KAGVTQTPRYLIKTRGQQVTLSCSPISGHRSVSWYQQTPGQGLQFLFEYFSETQRNKGNFPGRFSGRQFSNSRSEMNVSTLELGDSALYLCASSDQGPRSYNEQFFGPGTRLTVL.

The V and J genes are TRBV6-2 or TRBV6-3 and TRBJ1-2; no clear D gene. Trimming took 6 bases from V and 2 from J, leaving 10 bases between them. Germline V CDR1 and CDR2: MNHEY, SVGEGT. This CDR3 contains 13 residues. The CDR3 DNA sequence: TGTGCCAGCAGCCGGACTCAAAACTATGGCTACACCTTC. Translating it yields CASSRTQNYGYTF.

The gene calls are TRBV27 and TRBJ2-7; D is possibly TRBD1 (6 bases). V dropped 3 bases and J dropped 3 bases, with 12 bases sitting between them. Per the germline V gene, CDR1 is MNHEY and CDR2 is SMNVEV (reference sequence). This CDR3 contains 14 residues. The CDR3, as DNA: TGTGCCAGCAGTTTTTCAGGGGCAATCTACGAGCAGTACTTC. Translated, it gives CASSFSGAIYEQYF.

CDR3 loop: CASRVGVGVSYEQYF. The CDR3 region has the DNA TGTGCCAGCAGAGTAGGAGTCGGGGTCTCCTACGAGCAGTACTTC. This sequence joins TRBV6-5 and TRBJ2-7; D might be TRBD2 (5 bases). The V end was cut by 6 bases, the J end by 0 bases, with 15 bases between. This CDR3 is 15 amino acids long. Germline loops: CDR1 MNHEY, CDR2 SVGAGI.

The chain combines TRBV6-4 with TRBJ2-3; tentative D call: TRBD2 (7 bases). This CDR3 region has 15 residues. Deletions cut 8 bases from V and 1 base from J, with 16 bases between. Germline V gives CDR1 MRHNA, CDR2 SNTAGT. The CDR3 reads CASGGGLVGTDTQYF. CDR3 sequence (DNA): TGTGCCAGCGGGGGGGGGCTAGTCGGCACAGATACGCAGTATTTT.

The chain couples TRBV20-1 to TRBJ2-7; weak D call: TRBD1 (5 bases). The CDR3 is 11 residues long. The V and J ends lost 3 bases and 9 bases respectively, with 12 bases between them. Germline loops: CDR1 DFQATT, CDR2 SNEGSKA (reference sequence). CDR3 in amino acids: CSASRQGRQYF. Here the CDR3 DNA reads TGCAGTGCTAGTAGGCAGGGCCGGCAGTACTTC.

This clone is a singleton in its sample. The chain carries TRBV18 and TRBJ2-2; TRBD1 agrees at 7 bases. The CDR3 is 14 amino acids. Germline assignment: CDR1 KGHSH and CDR2 LQKENI. The trim removed 6 bases at V and 6 bases at J, leaving 7 bases unmatched. CDR3 amino acids: CASSPGTVSGELFF. CDR3 DNA: TGTGCCAGCTCCCCCGGGACAGTTTCCGGGGAGCTGTTTTTT.

The V and J genes are TRBV6-2 or TRBV6-3 and TRBJ2-7; maybe TRBD1 (6 bases). The CDR3 totals 12 residues. Trimming removed 5 bases at V and 4 bases at J, with 9 bases between. Germline V gene lookup returns CDR1 MNHEY and CDR2 SVGEGT. As DNA, the CDR3 is TGTGCCAGCAGTAAAGACAGGTACGAGCAGTACTTC. Translating it yields CASSKDRYEQYF.

The table lists this clone with a count of one. This chain links TRBV7-2 with TRBJ2-7; D unresolved. CDR1 SGHTA and CDR2 FQGNSA come from the germline V gene. There are 12 residues in the CDR3. V lost 1 base to trimming and J lost 7 bases, with 8 bases between them. Written as DNA, the CDR3 is TGTGCCAGCAGCTTAGGGTCGAGGGAGCAGTACTTC. Translating it yields CASSLGSREQYF.